This T cell receptor (beta chain) comes out of a study of blood T cell repertoires in COVID-19. This clone is a singleton in its sample. Clones were sequenced by immunoSEQ multiplex PCR, and TCRdb holds only the in-frame ones, with some missing. The sample consists of about 270,000 clones, over 70% of them appearing once. Germline-derived CDR1 and CDR2 are SGHTS and YDEGEE. CDR3 length equals 17 residues. The ends lost 3 bases at V and 8 bases at J; junction bases unmatched: 15. This receptor was obtained from a human donor in a cohort sampled during active COVID-19. The V call is TRBV5-8, the J call TRBJ2-1; 9 bases are shared with TRBD1. Material for sequencing was peripheral blood. The CDR3 loop reads CASSSDSGTGYSDEQFF. CDR3 in DNA: TGTGCCAGCAGCTCCGATTCCGGGACAGGGTATAGCGATGAGCAGTTCTTC.